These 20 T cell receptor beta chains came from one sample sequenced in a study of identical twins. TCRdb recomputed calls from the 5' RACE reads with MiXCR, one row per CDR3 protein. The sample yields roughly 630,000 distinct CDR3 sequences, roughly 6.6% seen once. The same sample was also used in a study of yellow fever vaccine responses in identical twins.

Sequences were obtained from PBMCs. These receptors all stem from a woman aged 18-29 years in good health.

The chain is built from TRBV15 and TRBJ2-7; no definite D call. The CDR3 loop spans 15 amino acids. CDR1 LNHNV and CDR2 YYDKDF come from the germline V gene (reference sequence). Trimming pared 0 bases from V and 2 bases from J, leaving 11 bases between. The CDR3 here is CATSRDNPGTYEQYF. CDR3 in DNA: TGTGCCACCAGCAGAGATAACCCTGGGACCTACGAGCAGTACTTC.

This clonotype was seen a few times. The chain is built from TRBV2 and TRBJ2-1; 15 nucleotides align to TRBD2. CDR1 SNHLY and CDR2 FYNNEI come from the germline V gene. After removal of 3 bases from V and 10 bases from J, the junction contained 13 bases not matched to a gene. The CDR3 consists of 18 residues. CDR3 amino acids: CASSDSPAGLAGGGEQFF. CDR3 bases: TGTGCCAGCAGTGATAGCCCCGCGGGACTAGCGGGGGGAGGAGAGCAGTTCTTC.

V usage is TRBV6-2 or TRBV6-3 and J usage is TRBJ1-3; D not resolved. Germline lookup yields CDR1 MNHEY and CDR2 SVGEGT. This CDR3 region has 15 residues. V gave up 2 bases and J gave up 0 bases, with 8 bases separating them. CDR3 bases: TGTGCCAGCAGTTACAACCGTGCCTCTGGAAACACCATATATTTT. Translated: CASSYNRASGNTIYF.

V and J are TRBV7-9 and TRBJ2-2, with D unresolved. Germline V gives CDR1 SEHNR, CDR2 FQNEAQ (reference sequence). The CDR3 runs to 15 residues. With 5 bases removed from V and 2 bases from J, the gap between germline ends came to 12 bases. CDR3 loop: CASSPPAVNTGELFF. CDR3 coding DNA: TGTGCCAGCAGCCCCCCGGCTGTTAACACCGGGGAGCTGTTTTTT.

The CDR3 protein is CASSEVWGDSNQPQHF. The CDR3 DNA sequence: TGTGCCAGCAGTGAAGTTTGGGGGGATAGCAATCAGCCCCAGCATTTT. The genes are TRBV25-1 and TRBJ1-5; weak D call: TRBD1 (5 bases). Trimming left V 2 bases short and J 0 bases short, with 11 bases between. Germline V gene sequence: CDR1 MGHDK, CDR2 SYGVNS. The CDR3 has 16 amino acids.

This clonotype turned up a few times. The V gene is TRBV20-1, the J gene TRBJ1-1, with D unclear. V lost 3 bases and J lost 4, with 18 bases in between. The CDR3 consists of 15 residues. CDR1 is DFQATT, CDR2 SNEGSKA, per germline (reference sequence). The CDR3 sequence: CSARVPGQVFTEAFF. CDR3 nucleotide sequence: TGCAGTGCTAGGGTCCCCGGCCAGGTCTTCACTGAAGCTTTCTTT.

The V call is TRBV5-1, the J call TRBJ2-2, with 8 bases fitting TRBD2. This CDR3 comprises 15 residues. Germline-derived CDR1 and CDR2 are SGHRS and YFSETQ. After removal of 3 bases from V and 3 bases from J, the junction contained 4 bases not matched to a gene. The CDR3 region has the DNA TGCGCCAGCAGCTCCGAGCGGGAGTACACCGGGGAGCTGTTTTTT. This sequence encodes CASSSEREYTGELFF.

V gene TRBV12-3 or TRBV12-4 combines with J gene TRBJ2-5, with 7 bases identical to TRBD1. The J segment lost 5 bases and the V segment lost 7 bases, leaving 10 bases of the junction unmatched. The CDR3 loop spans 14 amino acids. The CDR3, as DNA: TGTGCCAGCACCAGACAGGGTCTGAGGGAGACCCAGTACTTC. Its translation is CASTRQGLRETQYF.

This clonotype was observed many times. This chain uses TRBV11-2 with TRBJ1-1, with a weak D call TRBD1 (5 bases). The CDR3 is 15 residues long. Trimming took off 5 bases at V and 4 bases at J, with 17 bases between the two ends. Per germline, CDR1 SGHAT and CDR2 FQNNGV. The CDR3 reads CASSPRVGGGTEAFF. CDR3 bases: TGTGCCAGCAGCCCCCGGGTGGGTGGGGGCACTGAAGCTTTCTTT.

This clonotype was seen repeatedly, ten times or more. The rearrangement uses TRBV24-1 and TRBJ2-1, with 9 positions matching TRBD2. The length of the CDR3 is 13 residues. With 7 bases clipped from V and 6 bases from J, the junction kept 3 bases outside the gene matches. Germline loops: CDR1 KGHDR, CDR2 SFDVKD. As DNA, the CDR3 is TGTGCCACCAGGAGTAGCGGGAGCAATGAGCAGTTCTTC. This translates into CATRSSGSNEQFF.

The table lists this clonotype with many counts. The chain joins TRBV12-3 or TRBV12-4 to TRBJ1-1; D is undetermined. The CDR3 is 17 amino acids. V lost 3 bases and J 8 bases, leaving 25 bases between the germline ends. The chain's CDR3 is CASSFRGVERKQGEAFF. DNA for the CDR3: TGTGCCAGCAGTTTTCGGGGAGTCGAACGAAAACAAGGGGAAGCTTTCTTT.

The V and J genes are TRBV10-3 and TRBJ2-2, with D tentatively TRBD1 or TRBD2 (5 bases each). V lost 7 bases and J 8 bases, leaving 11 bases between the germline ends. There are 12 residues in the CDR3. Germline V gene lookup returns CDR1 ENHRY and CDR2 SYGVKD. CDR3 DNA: TGTGCCATCAACTCAGGGACGGGGGAGCTGTTTTTT. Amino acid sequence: CAINSGTGELFF.

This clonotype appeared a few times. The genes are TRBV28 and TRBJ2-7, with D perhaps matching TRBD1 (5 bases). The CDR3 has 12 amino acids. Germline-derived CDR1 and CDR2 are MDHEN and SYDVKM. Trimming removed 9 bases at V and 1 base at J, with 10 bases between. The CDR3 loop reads CASQDKSYEQYV. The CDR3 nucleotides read TGTGCCAGTCAGGACAAATCCTACGAGCAGTACGTC.

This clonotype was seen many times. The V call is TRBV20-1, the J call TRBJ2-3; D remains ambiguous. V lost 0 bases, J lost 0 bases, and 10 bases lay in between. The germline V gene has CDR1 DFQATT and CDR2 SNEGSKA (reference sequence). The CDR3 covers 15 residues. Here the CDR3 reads CSARDGGASTDTQYF. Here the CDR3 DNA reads TGCAGTGCTAGAGATGGCGGTGCTAGCACAGATACGCAGTATTTT.

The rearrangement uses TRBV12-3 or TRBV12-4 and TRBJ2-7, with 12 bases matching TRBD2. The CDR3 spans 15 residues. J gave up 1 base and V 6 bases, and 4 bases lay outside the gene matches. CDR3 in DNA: TGTGCCAGCAGCTCCGGACTAGCGGGATCCTACGAGCAGTACGTC. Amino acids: CASSSGLAGSYEQYV.

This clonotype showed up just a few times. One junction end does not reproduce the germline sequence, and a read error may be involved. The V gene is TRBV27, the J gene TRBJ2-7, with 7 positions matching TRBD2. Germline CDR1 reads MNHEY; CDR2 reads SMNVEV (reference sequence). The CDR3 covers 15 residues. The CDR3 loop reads CASSFSGRATHEQHF. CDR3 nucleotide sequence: TGTGCCAGCAGTTTCAGTGGGAGGGCGACACACGAGCAGCACTTC.

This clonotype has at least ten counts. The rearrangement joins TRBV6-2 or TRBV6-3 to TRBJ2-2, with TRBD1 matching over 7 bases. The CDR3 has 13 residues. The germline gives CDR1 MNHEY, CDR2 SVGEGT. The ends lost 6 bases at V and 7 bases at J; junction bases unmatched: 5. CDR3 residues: CASRTGDGGELFF. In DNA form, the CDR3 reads TGTGCCAGCAGAACAGGGGACGGCGGGGAGCTGTTTTTT.

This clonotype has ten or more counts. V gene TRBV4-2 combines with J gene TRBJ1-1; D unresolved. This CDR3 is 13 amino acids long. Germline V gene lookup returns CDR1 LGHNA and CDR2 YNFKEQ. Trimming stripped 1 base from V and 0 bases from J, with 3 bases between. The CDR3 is CASSQVMNTEAFF. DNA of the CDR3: TGTGCCAGCAGCCAAGTCATGAACACTGAAGCTTTCTTT.

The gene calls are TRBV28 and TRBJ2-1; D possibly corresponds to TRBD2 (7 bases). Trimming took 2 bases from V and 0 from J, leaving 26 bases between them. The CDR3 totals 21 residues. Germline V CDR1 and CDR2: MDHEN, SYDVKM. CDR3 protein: CASSLPPAIKAGASSYNEQFF. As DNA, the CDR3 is TGTGCCAGCAGTTTACCTCCAGCAATAAAGGCGGGGGCAAGCTCCTACAATGAGCAGTTCTTC.

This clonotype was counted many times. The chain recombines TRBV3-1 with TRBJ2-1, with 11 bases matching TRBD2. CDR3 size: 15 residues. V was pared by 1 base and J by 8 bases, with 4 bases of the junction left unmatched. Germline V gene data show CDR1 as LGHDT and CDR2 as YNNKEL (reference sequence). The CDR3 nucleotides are TGTGCCAGCAGCCAAGTACTAGCGGGAGTGGATGAGCAGTTCTTC. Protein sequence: CASSQVLAGVDEQFF.